A single sample is the source of the 26 T cell receptor beta chains below, sequenced in a study of beta chain features in type 1 diabetes. Study-level findings and limits: In all four CD4+ subsets, TCRB CDR3 length was significantly, moderately reduced in type 1 diabetes.

Reverse transcribing all isolated RNA meant expressed TCRB transcripts were sequenced. The method was immunoSEQ multiplex PCR; TCRdb's version includes in-frame clones alone and lacks a portion of them. The repertoire consists of 150,000 to 200,000 clones, with 7.8% occurring once and the leading ten covering about 0.95%. These TCRs are of unknown antigen specificity. The specimen was central memory CD4+ T cells from blood. These receptors were obtained from a woman in her thirties or forties with type 1 diabetes.

V is TRBV4-2 and J is TRBJ2-1, with 8 bases matching TRBD2. V dropped 8 bases and J dropped 8; count of bases not matched to a gene: 17. Germline V gives CDR1 LGHNA, CDR2 YNFKEQ. The CDR3 contains 16 residues. The CDR3 DNA reads TGTGCCAGCGGCTTGGAAGGTTCCAGCGGGAGCGATGAGCAGTTCTTC. Residues: CASGLEGSSGSDEQFF.

This clone showed up many times. V gene TRBV7-2 combines with J gene TRBJ2-1; possible D gene TRBD2, 6 bases. Per germline, CDR1 SGHTA and CDR2 FQGNSA. Deletions cut 2 bases from V and 5 bases from J, with 16 bases between. This CDR3 is 16 amino acids long. The CDR3 sequence is CASSLRGLDINNEQFF. Written as DNA, the CDR3 is TGTGCCAGCAGCTTAAGGGGACTGGACATTAACAATGAGCAGTTCTTC.

This clone was counted between two and nine times. V is TRBV15 and J is TRBJ2-7; 13 bases map to TRBD2. The CDR3 is 18 residues long. Germline V lookup: CDR1 LNHNV, CDR2 YYDKDF (reference sequence). The ends lost 5 bases at V and 7 bases at J; junction bases unmatched: 17. The CDR3 reads CATSSPLGLAGDHAEQYF. In DNA form, the CDR3 reads TGTGCCACCAGCTCCCCCTTAGGACTAGCGGGGGACCATGCGGAGCAGTACTTC.

The chain carries TRBV11-2 and TRBJ2-1; 9 bases agree with TRBD2. This CDR3 is built from 13 residues. Germline CDR1 SGHAT, CDR2 FQNNGV. The junction had 4 bases not matched to a gene; V was cut back by 4 bases and J by 9 bases. The chain's CDR3 is CASSSTAGGEQFF. CDR3 nucleotide sequence: TGTGCCAGCAGCTCGACAGCGGGGGGTGAGCAGTTCTTC.

This clone was seen a handful of times. The chain is built from TRBV7-3 and TRBJ2-5, with a weak D call TRBD2 (5 bases). Germline lookup yields CDR1 SGHTA and CDR2 FQGTGA. V was trimmed by 5 bases and J by 5 bases, leaving 15 bases between them. The CDR3 sequence is 14 residues long. CDR3 DNA sequence: TGTGCCAGCAGCCCTGGAGGCCATGATGAGACCCAGTACTTC. Its translation is CASSPGGHDETQYF.

This sequence joins TRBV27 and TRBJ2-7; TRBD1 might be the D (5 bases). This CDR3 is 14 amino acids long. Germline CDR1 is MNHEY and CDR2 is SMNVEV (reference sequence). The V end lost 4 bases, the J end lost 6 bases, and 16 bases lay between the germline ends. The CDR3 spells CASSSRPDSFEQYF. In DNA, the CDR3 is TGTGCCAGCAGTTCCCGCCCCGACAGTTTCGAGCAGTACTTC.

The table lists this clone with a few counts. This chain uses TRBV28 with TRBJ2-7; 8 nucleotides line up with TRBD2. The CDR3 is 15 residues long. Germline lookup yields CDR1 MDHEN and CDR2 SYDVKM. With 1 base clipped from V and 9 bases from J, the junction kept 11 bases outside the gene matches. CDR3 bases: TGTGCCAGCAGTTTATCCCCAGCGGGAGTGCGAGTGCAGTACTTC. This encodes CASSLSPAGVRVQYF.

This clone was found a few times. The V call is TRBV28, the J call TRBJ2-1; the D is unclear. V shed 7 bases and J shed 8 bases, with 9 bases lying between them. The germline gives CDR1 MDHEN, CDR2 SYDVKM. CDR3 length: 11 residues. The CDR3 region has the DNA TGTGCCAGCACTGAGTCCGATGAGCAGTTCTTC. Translating it yields CASTESDEQFF.

This sequence joins TRBV7-9 and TRBJ2-5, with D maybe TRBD2 (6 bases). This CDR3 comprises 13 residues. Germline V gene lookup returns CDR1 SEHNR and CDR2 FQNEAQ (reference sequence). Trimming pared 2 bases from V and 5 bases from J, leaving 9 bases between. This CDR3 reads CASSLWGEETQYF. The CDR3 nucleotides are TGTGCCAGCAGCTTATGGGGGGAGGAGACCCAGTACTTC.

This clone was detected a few times. The chain carries TRBV14 and TRBJ1-6; the D gene is possibly TRBD1 (6 bases). The germline V gene encodes CDR1 SGHDN and CDR2 FVKESK. The CDR3 spans 12 residues. Between the trimmed V and J ends, which lost 4 bases and 13 bases, there was a span of 11 bases. CDR3: CASSRDMGPLHF. CDR3 DNA sequence: TGTGCCAGCAGCCGGGACATGGGGCCCCTCCACTTT.

This clone was seen more than once but under ten times. This chain uses TRBV19 with TRBJ1-1, with D tentatively TRBD1 (5 bases). CDR1 and CDR2 from the germline V gene are LNHDA and SQIVND (reference sequence). The V gene lost 6 bases and the J gene lost 0 bases, with 8 bases spanning the gap. The CDR3 is 13 amino acids. CDR3 residues: CASRRTLNTEAFF. The CDR3, as DNA: TGTGCCAGTAGAAGGACACTGAACACTGAAGCTTTCTTT.

The rearrangement uses TRBV28 and TRBJ1-1; the match to TRBD1 covers 7 bases. The CDR3 sequence is 14 residues long. The V segment lost 5 bases and the J segment 4 bases; nucleotides outside the gene matches: 7. Per the germline V gene, CDR1 is MDHEN and CDR2 is SYDVKM. CDR3: CASSSSTGVTEAFF. As DNA, the CDR3 is TGTGCCAGCAGTAGCTCAACAGGGGTCACTGAAGCTTTCTTT. The whole variable domain, filled in from reference TRBV28 and TRBJ1-1, reads DVKVTQSSRYLVKRTGEKVFLECVQDMDHENMFWYRQDPGLGLRLIYFSYDVKMKEKGDIPEGYSVSREKKERFSLILESASTNQTSMYLCASSSSTGVTEAFFGQGTRLTVV.

About this clone itself: Likely a read error: the CDR3 ends without its conserved phenylalanine or tryptophan. The chain has TRBV7-9 and TRBJ2-7, with 9 positions matching TRBD2. V gave up 8 bases and J gave up 0 bases; unmatched junction bases: 5. The CDR3 length is 14 residues. Germline loops: CDR1 SEHNR, CDR2 FQNEAQ (reference sequence). CDR3 DNA sequence: TGTGCCAGCCAGCGGGAGGCGAGCTCCTACGAGCAGTACTAC. Translated: CASQREASSYEQYY.

This clone occurred a few times. It is likely a read error, because the conserved phenylalanine at the end of the CDR3 is missing. The DNA is omitted, as the CDR3 cannot be located on it reliably, and the CDR3 follows TCRdb's listing. This rearrangement joins TRBV19 to TRBJ2-4; the table names TRBD2, a call not compared with the DNA. Germline values: CDR1 LNHDA, CDR2 SQIVND (reference sequence). From its first to its last residue, the CDR3 has 12 amino acids. CDR3 in amino acids: CASSPQEGPQSL.

This chain connects TRBV18 to TRBJ2-5, with D tentatively TRBD1 (5 bases). From germline, CDR1 is KGHSH and CDR2 LQKENI. The ends were cut back, 1 base at V and 1 base at J, with 10 bases in the middle. This CDR3 is 15 amino acids long. The chain's CDR3 is CASSPRQSPQETQYF. The CDR3 DNA reads TGTGCCAGCTCACCACGACAGTCCCCCCAAGAGACCCAGTACTTC.

This chain links TRBV28 with TRBJ1-6; D possibly corresponds to TRBD1 (5 bases). The germline V gene encodes CDR1 MDHEN and CDR2 SYDVKM. Trimming took off 7 bases at V and 7 bases at J, with 14 bases between the two ends. The CDR3 is 14 residues long. Here the CDR3 reads CASNRDGGNSPLHF. Here the CDR3 DNA reads TGTGCCAGCAACCGGGACGGGGGGAATTCACCCCTCCACTTT.

In this sample, this clone turned up a few times. The V gene is TRBV11-2, the J gene TRBJ1-5; a weak D match, TRBD1 (5 bases). The germline V gene encodes CDR1 SGHAT and CDR2 FQNNGV. The V end lost 5 bases, the J end lost 7 bases, and 12 bases lay between the germline ends. The CDR3 sequence is 13 residues long. The CDR3 DNA sequence: TGTGCCAGCAGCCAAAATGGGGGGCAGCCCCAGCATTTT. Protein sequence: CASSQNGGQPQHF.

V gene TRBV27 combines with J gene TRBJ2-7, with TRBD1 as a possible D gene (7 bases). Trimming stripped 0 bases from V and 4 bases from J, with 13 bases between. Germline assignment: CDR1 MNHEY and CDR2 SMNVEV (reference sequence). This CDR3 has 15 residues. The CDR3 DNA sequence: TGTGCCAGCAGTTTATCCCCACAGGGGAGGTACGAGCAGTACTTC. It is translated as CASSLSPQGRYEQYF.

This clone showed up just a few times. This rearrangement joins TRBV15 to TRBJ2-7, with TRBD1 as a possible D gene (5 bases). The CDR3 runs 17 residues. V was cut by 0 bases and J by 6 bases, with 21 bases left in between. Looked up from germline, CDR1 is LNHNV and CDR2 is YYDKDF (reference sequence). The CDR3 sequence: CATSRDHWPAGKGEQYF. In DNA form, the CDR3 reads TGTGCCACCAGCAGAGATCATTGGCCGGCAGGGAAGGGCGAGCAGTACTTC.

In this sample, this clone turned up a few times. The chain combines TRBV2 with TRBJ2-7, with 12 bases matching TRBD1. V dropped 9 bases and J dropped 5; count of bases not matched to a gene: 8. The CDR3 runs to 14 residues. CDR1 SNHLY and CDR2 FYNNEI come from the germline V gene. CDR3 nucleotides: TGTGCCAGTTGTCCGGGACAGGGGGCCAACGAGCAGTACTTC. Its translation: CASCPGQGANEQYF.

The gene calls are TRBV29-1 and TRBJ2-2; TRBD2 agrees at 7 bases. The germline CDR1 and CDR2 sequences are SQVTM and ANQGSEA. The CDR3 sequence is 14 residues long. The J segment lost 7 bases and the V segment lost 5 bases, leaving 10 bases of the junction unmatched. The CDR3 coding sequence is TGCAGCGTTTCTTGGGGAGGGCCTTTCGGGGAGCTGTTTTTT. Amino acid sequence: CSVSWGGPFGELFF.

This clone occurred a few times. V gene TRBV6-5 combines with J gene TRBJ2-1; 9 bases are shared with TRBD1. The CDR3 has 13 residues. Germline lookup yields CDR1 MNHEY and CDR2 SVGAGI. With V trimmed by 5 bases and J by 8 bases, 4 bases remained unmatched. The CDR3 here is CASSPRQGDEQFF. CDR3 nucleotide sequence: TGTGCCAGCAGTCCCAGACAGGGGGATGAGCAGTTCTTC.

This clone was detected only a few times. The rearrangement links TRBV5-1 to TRBJ1-6, with 9 positions matching TRBD1. After removal of 2 bases from V and 10 bases from J, the junction contained 4 bases not matched to a gene. Germline values: CDR1 SGHRS, CDR2 YFSETQ. The CDR3 is made up of 14 amino acids. The CDR3: CASSFGQGKSPLHF. The CDR3 DNA reads as TGCGCCAGCAGCTTCGGACAGGGGAAGTCACCCCTCCACTTT. The entire variable domain, with the rest obtained from reference TRBV5-1 and TRBJ1-6, is as follows: KAGVTQTPRYLIKTRGQQVTLSCSPISGHRSVSWYQQTPGQGLQFLFEYFSETQRNKGNFPGRFSGRQFSNSRSEMNVSTLELGDSALYLCASSFGQGKSPLHFGNGTRLTVT.

The chain uses TRBV10-3 and TRBJ2-6, with D maybe TRBD2 (7 bases). Deletions cut 8 bases from V and 2 bases from J, with 16 bases between. The CDR3 is 16 amino acids. CDR1 is ENHRY, CDR2 SYGVKD, per germline. CDR3 sequence: CAILKGGGPGANVLTF. The CDR3 nucleotides read TGTGCCATCCTAAAGGGGGGGGGCCCTGGGGCCAACGTCCTGACTTTC.

This chain connects TRBV4-3 to TRBJ2-2, with 13 nucleotides matching TRBD2. With V trimmed by 1 base and J by 5 bases, 7 bases remained unmatched. Germline V lookup: CDR1 LGHNA, CDR2 YSLEER. This CDR3 is built from 18 residues. CDR3 residues: CASSQGLGTSGTTGELFF. CDR3 sequence (DNA): TGCGCCAGCAGCCAAGGATTGGGGACTAGCGGGACGACCGGGGAGCTGTTTTTT.

There are a few counts of this clone. This rearrangement joins TRBV7-2 to TRBJ2-7; 12 positions agree with TRBD2. Per the germline V gene, CDR1 is SGHTA and CDR2 is FQGNSA. V lost 5 bases to trimming and J lost 6 bases; unmatched junction nucleotides: 11. The length of the CDR3 is 16 residues. CDR3 region: CASSPDPLAGGREQYF. DNA of the CDR3: TGTGCCAGCAGCCCCGATCCCCTAGCGGGAGGGCGCGAGCAGTACTTC.